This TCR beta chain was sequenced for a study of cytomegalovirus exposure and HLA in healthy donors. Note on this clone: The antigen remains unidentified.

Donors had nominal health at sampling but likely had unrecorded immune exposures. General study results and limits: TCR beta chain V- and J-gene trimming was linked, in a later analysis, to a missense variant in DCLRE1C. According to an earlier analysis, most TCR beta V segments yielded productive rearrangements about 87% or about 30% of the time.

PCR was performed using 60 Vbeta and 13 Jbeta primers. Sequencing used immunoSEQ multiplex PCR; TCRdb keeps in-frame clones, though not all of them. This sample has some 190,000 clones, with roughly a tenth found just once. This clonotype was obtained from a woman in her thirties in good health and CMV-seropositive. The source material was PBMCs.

CDR3 loop: CASSSSAGSLNTEAFF. In DNA, the CDR3 is TGCGCCAGCAGCTCGTCCGCAGGTTCCCTGAACACTGAAGCTTTCTTT. The rearrangement uses TRBV5-1 and TRBJ1-1; D not resolved. V dropped 3 bases and J dropped 0 bases, with 15 bases sitting between them. This CDR3 is built from 16 residues. From germline, CDR1 is SGHRS and CDR2 YFSETQ.